The 30 T cell receptor beta chains given below trace back to one sample, sequenced in a study of shared clonotypes between healthy human individuals. TCRdb's copy holds only in-frame clones and misses some; the assay was immunoSEQ multiplex PCR. This table has approximately 620,000 clones, almost 97% appearing once. Sequenced sample: naive CD4+ T cells sorted from blood. Subset indicated: CD45RA+ positively selected. These receptors came from a woman aged 25 to 45 in good health.

The rearrangement uses TRBV6-6 and TRBJ1-3, with D hard to call. This CDR3 spans 14 amino acids. CDR1 is MNHNY, CDR2 SVGAGI, per germline (reference sequence). The ends were cut back, 2 bases at V and 0 bases at J, with 5 bases in the middle. CDR3 sequence (DNA): TGTGCCAGCAGTTACGATCACTCTGGAAACACCATATATTTT. This codes for CASSYDHSGNTIYF.

This chain joins TRBV6-5 and TRBJ1-4; maybe TRBD1 (5 bases). This CDR3 region has 14 residues. V lost 2 bases and J 6 bases, leaving 10 bases between the germline ends. Germline CDR1 is MNHEY and CDR2 is SVGAGI. Here the CDR3 DNA reads TGTGCCAGCAGTTACGACGGGGACGATGAAAAACTGTTTTTT. As protein: CASSYDGDDEKLFF.

The chain recombines TRBV28 with TRBJ1-5; 8 bases agree with TRBD1. The germline V gene encodes CDR1 MDHEN and CDR2 SYDVKM. Germline trimming cut 5 bases from V and 3 bases from J; bases unmatched to any gene: 6. The CDR3 contains 15 residues. In DNA form, the CDR3 reads TGTGCCAGCAGTACGACAGGGGCCCCCAATCAGCCCCAGCATTTT. It yields the protein CASSTTGAPNQPQHF.

The chain is built from TRBV10-3 and TRBJ2-5, with D uncertain. This CDR3 contains 13 residues. V was clipped by 4 bases and J by 3 bases, with 9 bases between them. Germline-derived CDR1 and CDR2 are ENHRY and SYGVKD. CDR3 coding DNA: TGTGCCATCAGTGTATCAGGAGAAGAGACCCAGTACTTC. It encodes CAISVSGEETQYF.

The gene calls are TRBV14 and TRBJ2-2; 15 nucleotides match TRBD2. This CDR3 spans 17 amino acids. CDR1 and CDR2 (germline): SGHDN, FVKESK. The V gene end was trimmed by 4 bases and the J gene end by 4 bases; junction bases not matched to a gene: 4. The CDR3 protein is CASSLRTSGRGTGELFF. The CDR3 coding sequence is TGTGCCAGCAGCCTAAGGACTAGCGGGAGGGGCACCGGGGAGCTGTTTTTT. The full variable domain, completed using reference TRBV14 and TRBJ2-2, is EAGVTQFPSHSVIEKGQTVTLRCDPISGHDNLYWYRRVMGKEIKFLLHFVKESKQDESGMPNNRFLAERTGGTYSTLKVQPAELEDSGVYFCASSLRTSGRGTGELFFGEGSRLTVL.

The chain uses TRBV5-4 and TRBJ2-5; unclear D gene. V gave up 0 bases and J gave up 5 bases, with 8 bases separating them. Germline V CDR1 and CDR2: SGHNT, YYREEE (reference sequence). The CDR3 contains 13 residues. As DNA, the CDR3 is TGTGCCAGCAGCTTGGAGCTAGTTGAGACCCAGTACTTC. Translation: CASSLELVETQYF.

The chain is built from TRBV9 and TRBJ2-3, with 7 bases that match TRBD2. CDR3 size: 16 residues. V dropped 4 bases and J dropped 8; count of bases not matched to a gene: 16. The V gene's germline CDR1 is SGDLS and CDR2 YYNGEE. CDR3 nucleotide sequence: TGTGCCAGCAGCCCATTAGGACTAGTCGCCCTCGTTACGCAGTATTTT. Protein product: CASSPLGLVALVTQYF.

V is TRBV5-4 and J is TRBJ2-3; 7 bases are shared with TRBD2. CDR1 is SGHNT, CDR2 YYREEE, per germline (reference sequence). The CDR3 has 15 amino acids. V gave up 4 bases and J gave up 0 bases; unmatched junction bases: 5. The CDR3 sequence: CASSEGGSSTDTQYF. CDR3 sequence (DNA): TGTGCCAGCAGCGAGGGAGGGTCTAGCACAGATACGCAGTATTTT.

This clone appeared a single time. V and J are TRBV28 and TRBJ2-3; D might be TRBD1 (6 bases). This CDR3 is 13 amino acids long. Trimming left V 7 bases short and J 1 base short, with 9 bases between. Germline V gene data show CDR1 as MDHEN and CDR2 as SYDVKM. The CDR3, as DNA: TGTGCCAGCAAGTCAGGGGGCACAGATACGCAGTATTTT. It yields the protein CASKSGGTDTQYF.

This sequence joins TRBV27 and TRBJ2-7; 7 nucleotides agree with TRBD2. The CDR3 runs 15 residues. Germline CDR1 and CDR2: MNHEY and SMNVEV (reference sequence). Trimming took 7 bases from V and 6 from J; bases not matched to a gene: 15. The CDR3 reads CASTVSGVGGGEQYF. CDR3 DNA sequence: TGTGCCAGCACCGTATCGGGAGTGGGGGGGGGCGAGCAGTACTTC.

The V call is TRBV19, the J call TRBJ1-1; possibly TRBD1 for D (5 bases). The CDR3 sequence is 15 residues long. The germline gives CDR1 LNHDA, CDR2 SQIVND (reference sequence). Trimming removed 11 bases from V and 3 bases from J, with 22 bases in between. The CDR3 DNA is TGTGCCCGTCTTAGGAGGGGCGTAGAAGACACTGAAGCTTTCTTT. Its translation: CARLRRGVEDTEAFF.

The chain carries TRBV18 and TRBJ1-2, with D possibly matching TRBD1 (5 bases). Trimming took 2 bases from V and 4 from J, leaving 14 bases between them. Looked up from germline, CDR1 is KGHSH and CDR2 is LQKENI. The CDR3 runs to 15 residues. This CDR3 is CASSPGGDLSYGYTF. The DNA of the CDR3 is TGTGCCAGCTCACCAGGAGGGGATTTGAGCTATGGCTACACCTTC.

The gene calls are TRBV18 and TRBJ2-3; 9 nucleotides match TRBD1. V dropped 0 bases and J dropped 4; count of bases not matched to a gene: 11. CDR3 length: 18 amino acids. Germline V lookup: CDR1 KGHSH, CDR2 LQKENI. CDR3 DNA: TGTGCCAGCTCACCACCGACTGTGGACAGGGGCCGTCCAGATACGCAGTATTTT. It is translated as CASSPPTVDRGRPDTQYF. The full variable domain, in which reference TRBV18 and TRBJ2-3 provide the parts outside the CDR3, is NAGVMQNPRHLVRRRGQEARLRCSPMKGHSHVYWYRQLPEEGLKFMVYLQKENIIDESGMPKERFSAEFPKEGPSILRIQQVVRGDSAAYFCASSPPTVDRGRPDTQYFGPGTRLTVL.

The rearrangement links TRBV19 to TRBJ1-1, with a tentative D call TRBD1 (6 bases). V was pared by 5 bases and J by 7 bases, with 20 bases between. Germline lookup yields CDR1 LNHDA and CDR2 SQIVND (reference sequence). The CDR3 extends over 15 amino acids. In DNA form, the CDR3 reads TGTGCCAGTAGTTTCACAGGGTATGGCGGAATTGAAGCTTTCTTT. Protein: CASSFTGYGGIEAFF.

CDR3 protein: CASSFDPSTGELFF. The CDR3 region has the DNA TGTGCCAGCAGTTTTGACCCATCCACCGGGGAGCTGTTTTTT. The chain employs TRBV5-4 and TRBJ2-2; D is uncertain. Germline CDR1 and CDR2: SGHNT and YYREEE (reference sequence). V lost 5 bases and J 4 bases, leaving 12 bases between the germline ends. The CDR3 contains 14 residues.

The rearrangement links TRBV30 to TRBJ1-1; D gene unclear. The V end lost 3 bases, the J end lost 6 bases, and 14 bases lay between the germline ends. The CDR3 covers 13 residues. CDR1 and CDR2 from the germline V gene are GTSNPN and SVGIG (reference sequence). The CDR3 coding sequence is TGTGCCTGGAGATTATTTTGGGGATCTGAAGCTTTCTTT. Translating it yields CAWRLFWGSEAFF.

CDR3 nucleotide sequence: TGCGCCAGCATTTTCGTATCAGGTGACGCGAACACCGGGGAGCTGTTTTTT. This encodes CASIFVSGDANTGELFF. The chain carries TRBV23-1 and TRBJ2-2; D is ambiguous. TRBV23-1 is identified as an open reading frame with a role that is uncertain. V lost 7 bases and J 0 bases, leaving 18 bases between the germline ends. CDR3 size: 17 residues.

The rearrangement joins TRBV5-5 to TRBJ2-7, with D maybe TRBD2 (5 bases). V dropped 0 bases and J dropped 3 bases, with 10 bases sitting between them. The CDR3 runs 14 residues. Germline V lookup: CDR1 SGHKS, CDR2 YYEKEE (reference sequence). CDR3 sequence: CASSLGGKGYEQYF. CDR3 coding DNA: TGTGCCAGCAGCTTGGGAGGGAAGGGCTACGAGCAGTACTTC.

As for this clone: At the DNA level, this CDR3 is encoded by other sequences in the same sample as well. The chain's CDR3 is CASRLERDTGELFF. DNA of the CDR3: TGTGCCAGCAGATTGGAAAGGGACACCGGGGAGCTGTTTTTT. The rearrangement uses TRBV2 and TRBJ2-2, with D uncertain. V lost 6 bases and J 3 bases, leaving 11 bases between the germline ends. There are 14 residues in the CDR3. The germline CDR1 and CDR2 sequences are SNHLY and FYNNEI.

In DNA, the CDR3 is TGTGCCAGCAGTTTCACCCAGCGGGCGCCCCAGCATTTT. This sequence encodes CASSFTQRAPQHF. This chain connects TRBV6-5 to TRBJ1-5; D not certain. Germline CDR1 is MNHEY and CDR2 is SVGAGI. The CDR3 is made up of 13 amino acids. V was clipped by 4 bases and J by 9 bases, with 13 bases between them.

This sequence joins TRBV10-3 and TRBJ1-5; TRBD1 aligns across 10 bases. The CDR3 totals 17 residues. After removal of 7 bases from V and 1 base from J, the junction contained 10 bases not matched to a gene. The germline gives CDR1 ENHRY, CDR2 SYGVKD. This CDR3 reads CAITRDRGSGSNQPQHF. The CDR3 coding sequence is TGTGCCATCACCAGGGACAGGGGATCGGGGAGCAATCAGCCCCAGCATTTT.

The V and J genes are TRBV9 and TRBJ2-3; 14 bases are a match to TRBD2. V was clipped by 4 bases and J by 3 bases; unmatched bases: 4. The germline gives CDR1 SGDLS, CDR2 YYNGEE. There are 16 residues in the CDR3. CDR3 amino acids: CASSPRTSGRTDTQYF. CDR3 DNA sequence: TGTGCCAGCAGCCCCCGGACTAGCGGGAGGACAGATACGCAGTATTTT.

This chain connects TRBV6-8 to TRBJ1-2; perhaps TRBD1 as D (6 bases). Trimming shortened V by 5 bases and J by 1 base, and 17 bases separated the two germline ends. The CDR3 is made up of 16 amino acids. From germline, CDR1 is MNHGY and CDR2 SAAAGT. CDR3 in DNA: TGTGCCAGCAGTAAACCTCCCGGGACACTTAACTATGGCTACACCTTC. It is translated as CASSKPPGTLNYGYTF.

The chain combines TRBV7-2 with TRBJ2-3, with D perhaps matching TRBD1 or TRBD2 (5 bases each). The CDR3 is made up of 14 amino acids. V was pared by 3 bases and J by 4 bases, with 11 bases between. The germline gives CDR1 SGHTA, CDR2 FQGNSA. The CDR3, as DNA: TGTGCCAGCAGCTTCGGCCGAGGGGCAGATACGCAGTATTTT. Translating it yields CASSFGRGADTQYF.

The chain links TRBV6-1 to TRBJ1-5; TRBD1 agrees at 9 bases. The V segment lost 8 bases and the J segment 0 bases; nucleotides outside the gene matches: 5. This CDR3 comprises 15 residues. CDR1 MNHNS and CDR2 SASEGT come from the germline V gene. The CDR3 bases are TGTGCCAGCGCCGGGACAGGGTTTAGCAATCAGCCCCAGCATTTT. Translated, it gives CASAGTGFSNQPQHF.

The chain recombines TRBV28 with TRBJ2-5; 10 bases line up with TRBD1. CDR1 and CDR2 (germline): MDHEN, SYDVKM. V was pared by 3 bases and J by 5 bases, with 6 bases of the junction left unmatched. The length of the CDR3 is 15 residues. Written as DNA, the CDR3 is TGTGCCAGCAGTTTGTCCGGGACAGGGGTTGAGACCCAGTACTTC. Translating gives CASSLSGTGVETQYF.

The V and J genes are TRBV18 and TRBJ1-1; D gene ambiguous. The V and J ends lost 2 bases and 1 base respectively, with 11 bases between them. This CDR3 has 15 amino acids. The germline V gene has CDR1 KGHSH and CDR2 LQKENI. CDR3 sequence: CASSPLSDSNTEAFF. Written as DNA, the CDR3 is TGTGCCAGCTCACCATTATCCGATTCGAACACTGAAGCTTTCTTT.

The V gene is TRBV25-1, the J gene TRBJ2-2; D unresolved. Per germline, CDR1 MGHDK and CDR2 SYGVNS. The CDR3 length is 13 residues. V lost 6 bases and J lost 3, with 8 bases in between. CDR3 amino acids: CASSTAYTGELFF. As DNA, the CDR3 is TGTGCCAGCAGCACAGCCTACACCGGGGAGCTGTTTTTT.

To note about this clone: Other DNA sequences from this sample encode an identical CDR3 as well. CDR3 region: CASSAGQGYGYTF. CDR3 nucleotide sequence: TGTGCCAGCAGTGCGGGACAGGGTTATGGCTACACCTTC. The V call is TRBV28, the J call TRBJ1-2; the match to TRBD1 covers 9 bases. There are 13 residues in the CDR3. Germline lookup yields CDR1 MDHEN and CDR2 SYDVKM. Trimming at V came to 5 bases and at J to 5 bases, leaving 3 bases not matched to a gene.

This chain connects TRBV7-2 to TRBJ2-2; D is possibly TRBD1 (5 bases). The germline V gene encodes CDR1 SGHTA and CDR2 FQGNSA. The V end lost 5 bases, the J end lost 0 bases, and 19 bases lay between the germline ends. This CDR3 has 18 amino acids. The CDR3 nucleotides are TGTGCCAGCAGCAGCTTTGGGGCGAAGAAAACGAACACCGGGGAGCTGTTTTTT. This sequence encodes CASSSFGAKKTNTGELFF.